Each of the 27 T cell receptor beta chains below was sequenced from the same sample in a study of blood T cell repertoires in COVID-19. Some clones are missing from TCRdb's copy, which holds only in-frame ones; the method was immunoSEQ multiplex PCR. The sample records 200,000 to 250,000 clones, around 90% being singletons. Specimen: PBMCs or T cells enriched from blood (not recorded which). Receptors originate from a woman aged 25 to 39 who had recovered from COVID-19.

This chain connects TRBV19 to TRBJ1-6, with D perhaps matching TRBD1 (5 bases). Trimming stripped 6 bases from V and 6 bases from J, with 15 bases between. This CDR3 is built from 15 residues. CDR1 and CDR2 from the germline V gene are LNHDA and SQIVND (reference sequence). CDR3 DNA: TGTGCCAGTAGCCCCAACCTGGGGGGTAATTCACCCCTCCACTTT. Translating it yields CASSPNLGGNSPLHF. Variable domain in full (rest from reference TRBV19 and TRBJ1-6): DGGITQSPKYLFRKEGQNVTLSCEQNLNHDAMYWYRQDPGQGLRLIYYSQIVNDFQKGDIAEGYSVSREKKESFPLTVTSAQKNPTAFYLCASSPNLGGNSPLHFGNGTRLTVT.

The chain is built from TRBV11-1 and TRBJ2-5; TRBD2 matches 7 bases. Germline CDR1 and CDR2: SGHAT and FQDESV (reference sequence). Trimming at V came to 0 bases and at J to 7 bases, leaving 5 bases not matched to a gene. The CDR3 loop spans 14 amino acids. The CDR3 spells CASSLAVGRATQYF. The DNA for the CDR3 is TGTGCCAGCAGCTTAGCGGTGGGGAGGGCGACCCAGTACTTC.

This chain joins TRBV2 and TRBJ2-3; TRBD2 aligns across 16 bases. Germline assignment: CDR1 SNHLY and CDR2 FYNNEI. Trimming took 7 bases from V and 0 from J; bases not matched to a gene: 4. The CDR3 has 17 residues. The CDR3 DNA is TGTGCCAGCAAGGGACTAGCGGGGGGGATCAGCACAGATACGCAGTATTTT. Its translation is CASKGLAGGISTDTQYF.

V is TRBV12-5 and J is TRBJ2-5; the D gene is possibly TRBD2 (6 bases). Trimming stripped 0 bases from V and 1 base from J, with 15 bases between. Germline values: CDR1 LGHNT, CDR2 FRNRAP. The CDR3 runs to 17 residues. CDR3 coding DNA: TGTGCTAGTGGTTTGGTAGTCGGGGAGGCCCTCCAAGAGACCCAGTACTTC. Its translation: CASGLVVGEALQETQYF. The full variable domain, rest sourced from reference TRBV12-5 and TRBJ2-5, is DARVTQTPRHKVTEMGQEVTMRCQPILGHNTVFWYRQTMMQGLELLAYFRNRAPLDDSGMPKDRFSAEMPDATLATLKIQPSEPRDSAVYFCASGLVVGEALQETQYFGPGTRLLVL.

CDR3 in DNA: TGTGCCAGCAGCTTGGCATACGGTTACGAGCAGTACTTC. Amino acids: CASSLAYGYEQYF. The chain joins TRBV5-5 to TRBJ2-7; D ambiguous. Trimming stripped 0 bases from V and 4 bases from J, with 8 bases between. The CDR3 has 13 amino acids. Germline CDR1 is SGHKS and CDR2 is YYEKEE (reference sequence).

The rearrangement joins TRBV9 to TRBJ2-3, with 9 bases lining up with TRBD2. In germline, CDR1 is SGDLS, CDR2 YYNGEE. V lost 4 bases to trimming and J lost 4 bases; unmatched junction nucleotides: 10. The CDR3 totals 16 residues. DNA of the CDR3: TGTGCCAGCAGCCCCTCCCTAGCGGGGAACGCAGATACGCAGTATTTT. Its translation is CASSPSLAGNADTQYF.

V usage is TRBV11-2 and J usage is TRBJ2-5; 8 bases agree with TRBD1. Trimming at V came to 5 bases and at J to 5 bases, leaving 10 bases not matched to a gene. Germline lookup yields CDR1 SGHAT and CDR2 FQNNGV. The CDR3 totals 15 residues. The CDR3 sequence: CASSNTGGLGETQYF. The CDR3 region has the DNA TGTGCCAGCAGCAACACAGGGGGGCTCGGGGAGACCCAGTACTTC.

This rearrangement joins TRBV27 to TRBJ2-7; the D gene is possibly TRBD1 (6 bases). There are 16 residues in the CDR3. CDR1 and CDR2 from the germline V gene are MNHEY and SMNVEV (reference sequence). Trimming shortened V by 5 bases and J by 5 bases, and 22 bases separated the two germline ends. The CDR3 protein is CASSPEPTGIEDEQYF. DNA for the CDR3: TGTGCCAGCAGTCCCGAACCCACAGGGATTGAAGACGAGCAGTACTTC.

On this clone: At one end the junction does not follow the germline gene, possibly because of a read error. The chain links TRBV5-1 to TRBJ1-5; TRBD1 matches 8 bases. Germline V lookup: CDR1 SGHRS, CDR2 YFSETQ. The CDR3 is 13 residues long. The CDR3 here is CPRAGGGNQPQHF. The CDR3 DNA is TGCCCCAGGGCAGGGGGCGGCAATCAGCCCCAGCATTTT. Full variable domain (missing parts from reference TRBV5-1 and TRBJ1-5): KAGVTQTPRYLIKTRGQQVTLSCSPISGHRSVSWYQQTPGQGLQFLFEYFSETQRNKGNFPGRFSGRQFSNSRSEMNVSTLELGDSALYLCPRAGGGNQPQHFGDGTRLSIL.

This CDR3 reads CASSQAGGLTGELFF. The CDR3 DNA is TGTGCCAGCAGCCAAGCGGGGGGATTGACCGGGGAGCTGTTTTTT. This chain links TRBV4-2 with TRBJ2-2; TRBD2 aligns across 7 bases. J lost 5 bases, V lost 1 base, and 4 bases had no gene match. This CDR3 has 15 amino acids. Germline CDR1 is LGHNA and CDR2 is YNFKEQ.

This clone was counted only a few times. V is TRBV7-9 and J is TRBJ1-1; 10 bases match TRBD1. The J segment lost 7 bases and the V segment lost 0 bases, leaving 5 bases of the junction unmatched. Per germline, CDR1 SEHNR and CDR2 FQNEAQ (reference sequence). This CDR3 spans 15 amino acids. CDR3: CASSLASRDRGEAFF. CDR3 sequence (DNA): TGTGCCAGCAGCTTAGCGTCCCGGGACAGGGGTGAAGCTTTCTTT.

This clone occurred once. This sequence joins TRBV7-9 and TRBJ1-2; tentative D call: TRBD1 (5 bases). This CDR3 has 14 amino acids. The V end was cut by 3 bases, the J end by 3 bases, with 11 bases between. Germline CDR1 is SEHNR and CDR2 is FQNEAQ (reference sequence). The CDR3 reads CASSLGGTYYGYTF. CDR3 sequence (DNA): TGTGCCAGCAGCTTGGGGGGGACTTACTATGGCTACACCTTC.

This sequence joins TRBV6-1 and TRBJ2-1; 13 bases agree with TRBD2. The germline V gene encodes CDR1 MNHNS and CDR2 SASEGT. This CDR3 region has 20 residues. Losses at the gene ends were 0 bases for V and 8 bases for J; bases not matched to a gene: 16. CDR3 in amino acids: CASSEAPPTSGGRIGDEQFF. In DNA, the CDR3 is TGTGCCAGCAGTGAAGCGCCCCCGACTAGCGGGGGGAGGATCGGTGATGAGCAGTTCTTC.

The V and J genes are TRBV13 and TRBJ2-7; the match to TRBD2 covers 10 bases. The CDR3 contains 14 residues. Germline lookup yields CDR1 PRHDT and CDR2 FYEKMQ (reference sequence). Germline trimming cut 5 bases from V and 6 bases from J; bases unmatched to any gene: 7. The CDR3 DNA reads as TGTGCCAGCAGCCCAAAGCGGGGGGGACTCGAGCAGTACTTC. This codes for CASSPKRGGLEQYF.

The rearrangement uses TRBV5-1 and TRBJ2-5; 8 bases are shared with TRBD1. Germline lookup yields CDR1 SGHRS and CDR2 YFSETQ. The CDR3 is 15 residues long. V shed 0 bases, J shed 6 bases, and the junction held 7 bases outside the gene matches. DNA of the CDR3: TGCGCCAGCAGCTTGGGCGACAGGGGTGGAAAGACCCAGTACTTC. Protein: CASSLGDRGGKTQYF.

The rearrangement uses TRBV7-9 and TRBJ1-2; 8 nucleotides line up with TRBD1. V lost 3 bases, J lost 8 bases, and 14 bases stayed unmatched. Germline V gene data show CDR1 as SEHNR and CDR2 as FQNEAQ (reference sequence). There are 16 residues in the CDR3. The CDR3 nucleotides are TGTGCCAGCAGCTTCGGGCTTGCAGGGGGCGCCGACGGCTACACCTTC. Translation gives CASSFGLAGGADGYTF. Looking up the rest from reference TRBV7-9 and TRBJ1-2 gives the full variable domain: DTGVSQNPRHKITKRGQNVTFRCDPISEHNRLYWYRQTLGQGPEFLTYFQNEAQLEKSRLLSDRFSAERPKGSFSTLEIQRTEQGDSAMYLCASSFGLAGGADGYTFGSGTRLTVV.

The rearrangement joins TRBV11-2 to TRBJ1-6, with D possibly matching TRBD1 (5 bases). This CDR3 has 15 residues. V shed 7 bases and J shed 13 bases, with 23 bases lying between them. Germline CDR1 SGHAT, CDR2 FQNNGV. CDR3 DNA sequence: TGTGCCAGCACCCCATGGGGACTCTCGGCCTCCCCCCTCCACTTT. Protein product: CASTPWGLSASPLHF.

The CDR3 DNA reads as TGTGCCAGCAGCTTGGCCCCCGGGGAGACCTACGAGCAGTACTTC. Translating gives CASSLAPGETYEQYF. The chain links TRBV5-5 to TRBJ2-7, with a possible D match to TRBD2 (5 bases). This CDR3 comprises 15 residues. Germline V gene sequence: CDR1 SGHKS, CDR2 YYEKEE (reference sequence). Trimming stripped 0 bases from V and 2 bases from J, with 12 bases between.

This chain uses TRBV7-3 with TRBJ2-2, with 9 bases lining up with TRBD2. V was pared by 5 bases and J by 1 base, with 2 bases of the junction left unmatched. CDR3 size: 15 residues. CDR1 and CDR2 (germline): SGHTA, FQGTGA. In DNA form, the CDR3 reads TGTGCCAGCAGCGCACTAGCGGGGAACACCGGGGAGCTGTTTTTT. Its protein is CASSALAGNTGELFF.

The chain is built from TRBV6-1 and TRBJ2-6; TRBD1 matches at 7 bases. The CDR3 contains 19 residues. Trimming took 6 bases from V and 7 from J; bases not matched to a gene: 21. Germline loops: CDR1 MNHNS, CDR2 SASEGT. The CDR3 sequence: CASRETSWDRSLKANVLTF. In nucleotides, the CDR3 is TGTGCCAGCAGGGAAACGTCGTGGGACAGATCCTTGAAAGCCAACGTCCTGACTTTC.

The rearrangement joins TRBV6-5 to TRBJ1-2; D is unresolved. Trimming pared 3 bases from V and 4 bases from J, leaving 18 bases between. The CDR3 has 16 amino acids. Looked up from germline, CDR1 is MNHEY and CDR2 is SVGAGI. This CDR3 reads CASSYNEGTRPYGYTF. DNA of the CDR3: TGTGCCAGCAGTTATAACGAGGGAACGCGGCCCTATGGCTACACCTTC.

As DNA, the CDR3 is TGTGCCAGCAGCTTGAGGGGGAGACAGGGCGTTAGCTCTGGGGCCAACGTCCTGACTTTC. This gives the protein CASSLRGRQGVSSGANVLTF. This chain links TRBV7-3 with TRBJ2-6; 7 bases map to TRBD1. This CDR3 comprises 20 residues. Trimming cost V 3 bases and J 0 bases; bases outside gene matches: 14. The V gene's germline CDR1 is SGHTA and CDR2 FQGTGA.

This chain connects TRBV5-4 to TRBJ1-2; 8 bases agree with TRBD1. The CDR3 length is 14 residues. The V gene end was trimmed by 4 bases and the J gene end by 5 bases; junction bases not matched to a gene: 7. From germline, CDR1 is SGHNT and CDR2 YYREEE (reference sequence). DNA for the CDR3: TGTGCCAGCAGCACCGGACAGGGCATTTATGGCTACACCTTC. It translates to CASSTGQGIYGYTF.

This chain joins TRBV9 and TRBJ2-3; TRBD2 matches 12 bases. V was pared by 3 bases and J by 3 bases, with 5 bases of the junction left unmatched. This CDR3 region has 16 residues. Per germline, CDR1 SGDLS and CDR2 YYNGEE. For the CDR3, the DNA is TGTGCCAGCAGCGCGACTAGCGGGGGAGGTACAGATACGCAGTATTTT. It is translated as CASSATSGGGTDTQYF.

The chain recombines TRBV6-2 or TRBV6-3 with TRBJ1-5; TRBD1 agrees at 8 bases. This CDR3 comprises 16 residues. CDR1 MNHEY and CDR2 SVGEGT come from the germline V gene. J was trimmed by 1 base and V by 1 base; bases with no gene match: 3. The CDR3 sequence: CASSYWTGISNQPQHF. The CDR3, as DNA: TGTGCCAGCAGTTACTGGACAGGGATAAGCAATCAGCCCCAGCATTTT.

V and J are TRBV11-3 and TRBJ1-1; 8 bases are a match to TRBD1. CDR3 length: 13 amino acids. Germline values: CDR1 SGHNT, CDR2 YENEEA. The J segment lost 4 bases and the V segment lost 4 bases, leaving 2 bases of the junction unmatched. CDR3: CASSSGGGTEAFF. Here the CDR3 DNA reads TGTGCCAGCAGCTCAGGGGGCGGCACTGAAGCTTTCTTT.

The CDR3 region is CASSLDRGRDQPQHF. CDR3 coding DNA: TGTGCCAGCAGCTTAGACAGGGGTAGGGATCAGCCCCAGCATTTT. The chain combines TRBV7-2 with TRBJ1-5, with TRBD1 matching over 7 bases. This CDR3 contains 15 residues. Trimming took 1 base from V and 5 from J; bases not matched to a gene: 5. Germline lookup yields CDR1 SGHTA and CDR2 FQGNSA.